The next 18 T cell receptor beta chains were all read from a single sample in a study of OX40 agonist ivuxolimab in advanced cancers. TCRdb keeps only in-frame clones here, not all; method: immunoSEQ multiplex PCR. The data contain some 50,000 clones, roughly 85% of them singletons. Sequencing used CD4+ or CD8+ T cells sorted from blood, obtained in a trial of the OX40 agonist ivuxolimab. These receptor sequences come from an adult with an advanced solid tumor such as melanoma, head and neck, liver or kidney cancer.

The chain couples TRBV10-2 to TRBJ1-6; TRBD1 matches at 9 bases. CDR1 and CDR2 (germline): WSHSY, SAAADI. The CDR3 is made up of 14 amino acids. With V trimmed by 8 bases and J by 7 bases, 6 bases remained unmatched. CDR3 nucleotide sequence: TGCGCCAGCTCCACGGGACAGGGAAATTCACCCCTCCACTTT. Translation gives CASSTGQGNSPLHF.

The V call is TRBV28, the J call TRBJ1-3; D remains unclear. The CDR3 has 17 amino acids. Trimming shortened V by 3 bases and J by 2 bases, and 17 bases separated the two germline ends. Germline loops: CDR1 MDHEN, CDR2 SYDVKM. CDR3 sequence: CASSFQRSGLAGNTIYF. Written as DNA, the CDR3 is TGTGCCAGCAGTTTCCAGAGGTCCGGCCTGGCTGGAAACACCATATATTTT.

The rearrangement uses TRBV6-1 and TRBJ2-1; D call uncertain. Trimming took 1 base from V and 8 from J, leaving 12 bases between them. The CDR3 is 14 residues long. Germline V gene sequence: CDR1 MNHNS, CDR2 SASEGT. CDR3 DNA sequence: TGTGCCAGCAGTGAAGGCCACCTCGCGTATGAGCAGTTCTTC. This sequence encodes CASSEGHLAYEQFF.

This chain connects TRBV7-9 to TRBJ1-5; D not resolved. This CDR3 has 13 amino acids. V lost 4 bases and J 5 bases, leaving 9 bases between the germline ends. Germline loops: CDR1 SEHNR, CDR2 FQNEAQ (reference sequence). The DNA of the CDR3 is TGTGCCAGCAGCTCCTTCTTCGATCAGCCCCAGCATTTT. Residues: CASSSFFDQPQHF.

This clone was counted once. V usage is TRBV5-1 and J usage is TRBJ2-1, with D unclear. The CDR3 totals 15 residues. CDR1 and CDR2 from the germline V gene are SGHRS and YFSETQ. The V and J ends lost 0 bases and 2 bases respectively, with 9 bases between them. The CDR3 here is CASSLGQDAYNEQFF. DNA of the CDR3: TGCGCCAGCAGCTTGGGGCAAGACGCCTACAATGAGCAGTTCTTC.

The V and J genes are TRBV19 and TRBJ1-5; D is undetermined. In germline, CDR1 is LNHDA, CDR2 SQIVND (reference sequence). Trimming pared 4 bases from V and 4 bases from J, leaving 14 bases between. This CDR3 is built from 15 residues. CDR3: CASSTEDGFNQPQHF. CDR3 DNA sequence: TGTGCCAGTAGTACGGAGGACGGTTTTAATCAGCCCCAGCATTTT.

The CDR3 region has the DNA TGTGCCAGCAGCCTCCGGAAGAACACGTTGGAAGAGACCCAGTACTTC. As protein: CASSLRKNTLEETQYF. The chain uses TRBV5-6 and TRBJ2-5; no clear D gene. V was shortened by 4 bases and J by 3 bases, with 19 bases between the two germline ends. This CDR3 has 16 amino acids. Per the germline V gene, CDR1 is SGHDT and CDR2 is YYEEEE.

This clone is a singleton in its sample. V is TRBV7-9 and J is TRBJ1-1, with unresolved D. V was cut by 7 bases and J by 1 base, with 13 bases left in between. The CDR3 covers 14 residues. Germline V CDR1 and CDR2: SEHNR, FQNEAQ (reference sequence). The CDR3 DNA follows: TGTGCCAGCACTCCGCCCTCCACGAACACTGAAGCTTTCTTT. Its translation is CASTPPSTNTEAFF.

The rearrangement joins TRBV25-1 to TRBJ1-3; TRBD1 is a possible D gene (5 bases). The CDR3 sequence is 13 residues long. V gave up 5 bases and J gave up 2 bases, with 7 bases separating them. CDR1 MGHDK and CDR2 SYGVNS come from the germline V gene. The CDR3 loop reads CASSRGTGNTIYF. CDR3 bases: TGTGCCAGCAGTCGGGGGACTGGAAACACCATATATTTT.

V usage is TRBV5-4 and J usage is TRBJ1-1; no clear D gene. Germline CDR1 SGHNT, CDR2 YYREEE (reference sequence). This CDR3 has 14 amino acids. Between the trimmed V and J ends, which lost 2 bases and 4 bases, there was a span of 12 bases. For the CDR3, the DNA is TGTGCCAGCAGCTTATATGACCTTGGCACTGAAGCTTTCTTT. Translated: CASSLYDLGTEAFF.

This clone was observed a handful of times. This rearrangement joins TRBV7-9 to TRBJ1-5; D is possibly TRBD1 (6 bases). The length of the CDR3 is 16 residues. Trimming removed 1 base at V and 0 bases at J, with 10 bases between. Germline CDR1 and CDR2: SEHNR and FQNEAQ (reference sequence). The CDR3 bases are TGTGCCAGCAGCTTAGACGGGACACGTAGCAATCAGCCCCAGCATTTT. Translating it yields CASSLDGTRSNQPQHF. The full variable domain, with the rest looked up from reference TRBV7-9 and TRBJ1-5, is DTGVSQNPRHKITKRGQNVTFRCDPISEHNRLYWYRQTLGQGPEFLTYFQNEAQLEKSRLLSDRFSAERPKGSFSTLEIQRTEQGDSAMYLCASSLDGTRSNQPQHFGDGTRLSIL.

This chain uses TRBV7-9 with TRBJ2-7, with 7 bases matching TRBD1. The trim removed 6 bases at V and 3 bases at J, leaving 14 bases unmatched. CDR1 SEHNR and CDR2 FQNEAQ come from the germline V gene (reference sequence). This CDR3 is built from 16 residues. The DNA of the CDR3 is TGTGCCAGCAGATTCATAACCGGGACAGATGTCTACGAGCAGTACTTC. Translating it yields CASRFITGTDVYEQYF.

The rearrangement joins TRBV7-2 to TRBJ2-7, with 8 bases fitting TRBD1. The CDR3 length is 14 residues. CDR1 is SGHTA and CDR2 is FQGNSA in the germline V gene. With V trimmed by 3 bases and J by 2 bases, 3 bases remained unmatched. This chain's CDR3 is CASSFGTGPYEQYF. The CDR3 DNA reads as TGTGCCAGCAGCTTTGGGACAGGCCCCTACGAGCAGTACTTC.

The chain combines TRBV5-8 with TRBJ1-1, with a possible D match to TRBD1 (5 bases). The CDR3 totals 15 residues. The V gene lost 4 bases and the J gene lost 4 bases, with 17 bases spanning the gap. The germline gives CDR1 SGHTS, CDR2 YDEGEE. CDR3 in DNA: TGTGCCAGCAGCCGCGGGTCCGGGGCCCCCACTGAAGCTTTCTTT. Its protein product is CASSRGSGAPTEAFF. The complete variable domain, with remaining parts taken from reference TRBV5-8 and TRBJ1-1, reads EAGVTQSPTHLIKTRGQQATLRCSPISGHTSVYWYQQALGLGLQFLLWYDEGEERNRGNFPPRFSGRQFPNYSSELNVNALELEDSALYLCASSRGSGAPTEAFFGQGTRLTVV.

The V and J genes are TRBV28 and TRBJ1-1; D not resolved. The CDR3 has 11 residues. Germline loops: CDR1 MDHEN, CDR2 SYDVKM. With 6 bases removed from V and 2 bases from J, the gap between germline ends came to 4 bases. CDR3 amino acids: CASSQNTEAFF. The CDR3 DNA follows: TGTGCCAGCAGCCAAAACACTGAAGCTTTCTTT.

In nucleotides, the CDR3 is TGTGCCAGCAGTTTTTTGGCCACCCGGGACTCCCCCTACAATGAGCAGTTCTTC. It yields the protein CASSFLATRDSPYNEQFF. V gene TRBV28 combines with J gene TRBJ2-1; D perhaps matches TRBD2 (6 bases). The CDR3 is 18 amino acids. The V and J ends lost 3 bases and 2 bases respectively, with 20 bases between them. Germline lookup yields CDR1 MDHEN and CDR2 SYDVKM. The full variable domain, in which reference TRBV28 and TRBJ2-1 provide the parts outside the CDR3, is DVKVTQSSRYLVKRTGEKVFLECVQDMDHENMFWYRQDPGLGLRLIYFSYDVKMKEKGDIPEGYSVSREKKERFSLILESASTNQTSMYLCASSFLATRDSPYNEQFFGPGTRLTVL.

The chain carries TRBV9 and TRBJ1-4, with 9 bases matching TRBD1. The germline V gene has CDR1 SGDLS and CDR2 YYNGEE. The CDR3 loop spans 15 amino acids. The J segment lost 7 bases and the V segment lost 6 bases, leaving 10 bases of the junction unmatched. The CDR3 DNA is TGTGCCAGCAACCCCGGCGGGACAGGGAGTGAAAAACTGTTTTTT. Translating gives CASNPGGTGSEKLFF.

The rearrangement uses TRBV5-1 and TRBJ1-1; D not certain. V dropped 1 base and J dropped 4 bases, with 8 bases sitting between them. In germline, CDR1 is SGHRS, CDR2 YFSETQ. CDR3 length: 13 residues. CDR3 in DNA: TGCGCCAGCAGCTTGAAAAGTGTCACTGAAGCTTTCTTT. Amino acids: CASSLKSVTEAFF.